This TCR beta chain came from a study of blood T cells in healthy people across ages. A second 7 to 11 cycle PCR used barcoded and J-beta primers. The yield of each sample was at least 3 million CDR3-containing paired-end reads. Via MiXCR, TCRdb re-called the 5' RACE reads, giving one row per CDR3 protein. The top ten clones hold less than 20% of a sample with 540,000 or so distinct CDR3 sequences, about 25% of them seen once. Germline lookup yields CDR1 LNHNV and CDR2 YYDKDF (reference sequence). The CDR3 length is 22 residues. The J segment lost 0 bases and the V segment lost 0 bases, leaving 17 bases of the junction unmatched. Peripheral blood from each donor was collected in a volume of 8 to 10 milliliters. Each sample used at least 6 million PBMCs. This clonotype has a handful of counts. Its antigen is not identified. Notes on the study in general: TCR beta diversity, measured per million T cells, fell in a roughly linear way with age.

The V and J genes are TRBV15 and TRBJ2-4; 10 bases line up with TRBD2. The source is a woman aged 70-85 years in good health. The sequenced material came from blood. For the CDR3, the DNA is TGTGCCACCAGCAGAGATCTAGGCAGCGGGGGGGCTTTAATCCAAGCCAAAAACATTCAGTACTTC. This translates into CATSRDLGSGGALIQAKNIQYF.